A selection of T cell receptor beta chains follows, all from one sample in a study of blood T cell repertoires in COVID-19. Assay used: immunoSEQ multiplex PCR; TCRdb lists only in-frame clones, some missing. The sample holds fewer than 300,000 clones, 83% seen once. Sequencing used peripheral blood. These receptors were obtained from a woman in her fifties or sixties who had recovered from COVID-19. Both conserved end residues are part of each CDR3. A D gene is named only where the DNA matches it firmly. Part of the rows lack a size; the others show once, few, many or a class for expanded clones.

abundance	v_gene	j_gene	d_gene	CDR3aa	CDR3nt
NA	TRBV27	TRBJ1-1	NA	CASRGRGTLRNMNTEAFF	TGTGCCAGCAGGGGGAGGGGAACCCTACGAAACATGAACACTGAAGCTTTCTTT
NA	TRBV7-2	TRBJ1-4	NA	CASSIRRDEKLFF	TGTGCCAGCAGCATCCGCAGGGATGAAAAACTGTTTTTT
NA	TRBV6-2/TRBV6-3	TRBJ2-6	TRBD1	CASSRDRGPGANVLTF	TGTGCCAGCAGTCGGGACAGGGGGCCTGGGGCCAACGTCCTGACTTTC
NA	TRBV5-1	TRBJ2-1	NA	CASSLSFSSYNEQFF	TGCGCCAGCAGCTTGAGCTTTAGCTCCTACAATGAGCAGTTCTTC
NA	TRBV6-5	TRBJ2-4	TRBD2	CASSPQGSGRNIQYF	TGTGCCAGCAGCCCCCAGGGTAGCGGGAGAAACATTCAGTACTTC
NA	TRBV10-3	TRBJ2-2	TRBD2	CAIAGEASGSTGELFF	TGTGCCATCGCAGGCGAGGCTAGCGGGTCAACCGGGGAGCTGTTTTTT
once	TRBV28	TRBJ2-7	TRBD1	CASSFRVRDRGYEQYF	TGTGCCAGCAGTTTTCGTGTCCGGGACAGGGGTTACGAGCAGTACTTC
NA	TRBV11-2	TRBJ2-3	TRBD1	CASSPLEGQGSGDTQYF	TGTGCCAGCAGCCCCCTCGAGGGACAGGGGAGTGGAGATACGCAGTATTTT
NA	TRBV11-3	TRBJ2-1	TRBD2	CASSLDTSGRGYNEQFF	TGTGCCAGCAGCTTAGATACCAGCGGGAGGGGGTACAATGAGCAGTTCTTC
few	TRBV18	TRBJ2-7	TRBD1	CASSPNRDRGLIEQYF	TGTGCCAGCTCTCCAAACCGGGACAGGGGACTAATAGAGCAGTACTTC
many	TRBV7-2	TRBJ1-4	TRBD1	CASSYTGVGEKLFF	TGTGCCAGCAGCTATACAGGGGTAGGAGAAAAACTGTTTTTT
NA	TRBV27	TRBJ2-1	TRBD2	CASSFGTSGTRQFF	TGTGCCAGCAGTTTTGGGACTAGCGGTACACGGCAGTTCTTC
once	TRBV27	TRBJ1-2	TRBD1	CASSFQGTGGLGYTF	TGTGCCAGCAGTTTTCAAGGTACAGGGGGTTTAGGCTACACCTTC
NA	TRBV6-5	TRBJ2-6	NA	CASRQATSGANVLTF	TGTGCCAGCAGGCAGGCCACCTCTGGGGCCAACGTCCTGACTTTC
NA	TRBV5-4	TRBJ2-7	TRBD1	CASSRTGVFYEQYF	TGTGCCAGCAGCAGGACAGGTGTTTTCTACGAGCAGTACTTC
NA	TRBV28	TRBJ1-5	NA	CASSTDTSNWPQHF	TGTGCCAGCAGTACAGACACGTCCAATTGGCCCCAGCATTTT
NA	TRBV28	TRBJ2-5	TRBD2	CASSLGGGAETQYF	TGTGCCAGCAGTTTGGGCGGGGGGGCTGAGACCCAGTACTTC
NA	TRBV28	TRBJ1-5	NA	CASTWGVQPQHF	TGTGCCAGCACGTGGGGGGTGCAGCCCCAGCATTTT